This T cell receptor beta chain was captured by sequencing in a study of T cell repertoires in cytomegalovirus infection. Study details: Peptides in the study included HLA-C-restricted and HLA-B-restricted CMV epitopes. Public TCR beta signatures were indicative of both CMV infection and a matching HLA type.

A word on this clonotype: The antigen is undetermined.

MiXCR was run by TCRdb on the reads, yielding one entry per CDR3 protein. The table includes under 850,000 distinct CDR3 sequences, around a third detected once. The sequence was collected from a human donor in good health (CMV status not recorded). Some clones in this sample may be carry-over from other donors' samples. Sequences were derived from cultured PBMCs, sampled from culture after CMV antigen stimulation.

CDR3 in amino acids: CASFAGLSTEAFF. CDR3 sequence (DNA): TGTGCCAGCTTCGCAGGGTTATCCACTGAAGCTTTCTTT. The V call is TRBV6-8, the J call TRBJ1-1, with D tentatively TRBD1 (5 bases). The CDR3 loop spans 13 amino acids. Trimming removed 8 bases at V and 4 bases at J, with 14 bases between. The germline V gene has CDR1 MNHGY and CDR2 SAAAGT.